A selection of T cell receptor beta chains follows, all from one sample in a study of blood T cell repertoires in COVID-19. Profiled with immunoSEQ multiplex PCR; TCRdb holds only in-frame clones, not every one. The table lists over 200,000 clones, roughly nine tenths of them singletons. The sequenced material came from PBMCs or T cells enriched from blood (not recorded which). Receptor source: a woman between 50 and 59 years old in a cohort exposed to, infected with or recovered from COVID-19 (not recorded which). CDR3s include the opening cysteine and the closing phenylalanine or tryptophan. D genes are given only for firm matches. Clone size is shown for a subset of rows, as once, few, many or a class of expanded clone.

CASSFSSGEYSPLHF TGTGCCAGCAGCTTTTCTTCAGGGGAGTATTCACCCCTCCACTTT TRBJ1-6 TRBV11-2 - -
CASRGRGGESSEQFF TGTGCCAGCAGGGGGAGGGGGGGCGAATCGAGTGAGCAGTTCTTC TRBJ2-1 TRBV7-2 - -
CASSPGQGMYNEQFF TGCGCCAGCAGCCCAGGACAGGGAATGTACAATGAGCAGTTCTTC TRBJ2-1 TRBV5-1 TRBD1 -
CASSASGRELFF TGTGCCAGCAGTGCAAGTGGCCGGGAGCTGTTTTTT TRBJ2-2 TRBV12-3/TRBV12-4 - few
CASSLEGGYGYTF TGCGCCAGCAGCTTGGAAGGAGGATATGGCTACACCTTC TRBJ1-2 TRBV5-1 - -
CASSSRTGNYEQYF TGTGCCAGCAGTTCGCGGACAGGGAACTACGAGCAGTACTTC TRBJ2-7 TRBV27 TRBD1 -
CASSLMQGNEKLFF TGTGCCAGCAGCTTAATGCAGGGTAATGAAAAACTGTTTTTT TRBJ1-4 TRBV7-9 - once
CASSEGQSGNEQFF TGCGCCAGCAGCGAGGGACAGAGTGGCAATGAGCAGTTCTTC TRBJ2-1 TRBV4-3 TRBD1 -
CASSIQGWQPQHF TGTGCCAGCAGTATACAGGGGTGGCAGCCCCAGCATTTT TRBJ1-5 TRBV28 TRBD1 -
CASSEVGSYEQYF TGTGCCAGCTCTGAGGTAGGATCCTACGAGCAGTACTTC TRBJ2-7 TRBV6-5 - -
CASTHSFSGNTDTQYF TGCGCCAGCACCCATTCCTTTTCGGGGAACACAGATACGCAGTATTTT TRBJ2-3 TRBV5-1 - -
CAWSVQGDGGYTF TGTGCCTGGAGTGTACAGGGCGATGGCGGCTACACCTTC TRBJ1-2 TRBV30 - few
CASSFPAGLAEGTQYF TGTGCCAGCAGCTTCCCGGCAGGACTAGCCGAGGGGACCCAGTACTTC TRBJ2-5 TRBV11-2 TRBD2 -
CASSRDSYGYTF TGTGCCAGCAGCCGTGACAGCTATGGCTACACCTTC TRBJ1-2 TRBV6-5 - -
CASSPLTGISYEQYF TGTGCCAGCAGCCCCCTGACAGGGATATCCTACGAGCAGTACTTC TRBJ2-7 TRBV6-5 TRBD1 -
CARRASRDSLVTGELFF TGTGCCAGAAGAGCCTCGCGGGACTCCTTAGTAACGGGGGAGCTGTTTTTT TRBJ2-2 TRBV5-3 - -